What follows are 15 T cell receptor beta chains derived from one specimen sequenced in a study of blood T cell repertoires in COVID-19. Measured with immunoSEQ multiplex PCR; TCRdb has only the in-frame clones, and not every one. The data hold approximately 110,000 clones, with around 86% observed a single time. The sample comprised peripheral blood. The receptor source for this set is a middle-aged man with acute or convalescent COVID-19.

The chain uses TRBV28 and TRBJ2-7, with 8 bases matching TRBD2. Unmatched junction bases numbered 15, after V lost 2 bases and J lost 3 bases. The germline V gene encodes CDR1 MDHEN and CDR2 SYDVKM. This CDR3 has 18 residues. CDR3 sequence (DNA): TGTGCCAGCAGTTTAGCCGGCCCCTCAGCAGCGGGAGTCTACGAGCAGTACTTC. Translation gives CASSLAGPSAAGVYEQYF.

This chain links TRBV7-9 with TRBJ2-3; 8 nucleotides agree with TRBD2. Germline V gene sequence: CDR1 SEHNR, CDR2 FQNEAQ (reference sequence). V lost 4 bases to trimming and J lost 1 base; unmatched junction nucleotides: 1. CDR3 length: 14 residues. CDR3 residues: CASSYSGGTDTQYF. CDR3 nucleotide sequence: TGTGCCAGCAGCTATAGCGGGGGCACAGATACGCAGTATTTT.

The rearrangement links TRBV29-1 to TRBJ2-5, with D possibly being TRBD2 (7 bases). The V gene lost 4 bases and the J gene lost 4 bases, with 13 bases spanning the gap. This CDR3 spans 13 amino acids. Germline V gene data show CDR1 as SQVTM and CDR2 as ANQGSEA. The CDR3 region is CSVGGGRGETQYF. The CDR3 nucleotides read TGCAGCGTTGGGGGGGGGCGCGGAGAGACCCAGTACTTC.

This clone appeared once. This chain joins TRBV30 and TRBJ2-4, with TRBD2 as a possible D gene (5 bases). V was trimmed by 0 bases and J by 6 bases, leaving 9 bases between them. Germline values: CDR1 GTSNPN, CDR2 SVGIG (reference sequence). The CDR3 has 13 residues. This chain's CDR3 is CAWSVRGPNIQYF. The CDR3 bases are TGTGCCTGGAGTGTGAGAGGGCCAAACATTCAGTACTTC.

The CDR3 region has the DNA TGTGCCAGCAGTTACCCTGGCGGGGAGAACACTGAAGCTTTCTTT. It codes for CASSYPGGENTEAFF. The chain joins TRBV27 to TRBJ1-1; D unresolved. Trimming removed 4 bases at V and 1 base at J, with 13 bases between. The CDR3 runs to 15 residues. Germline V gives CDR1 MNHEY, CDR2 SMNVEV (reference sequence).

The chain employs TRBV7-9 and TRBJ1-1; TRBD1 matches 7 bases. The CDR3 length is 14 residues. The V gene end was trimmed by 5 bases and the J gene end by 7 bases; junction bases not matched to a gene: 10. Germline values: CDR1 SEHNR, CDR2 FQNEAQ (reference sequence). DNA for the CDR3: TGTGCCAGCAGCCCCCGGGACAGAGAGGTTGAAGCTTTCTTT. Protein product: CASSPRDREVEAFF.

This sequence joins TRBV7-9 and TRBJ2-7; TRBD1 agrees at 7 bases. CDR3 size: 14 residues. V gave up 4 bases and J gave up 4 bases; unmatched junction bases: 7. The V gene's germline CDR1 is SEHNR and CDR2 FQNEAQ (reference sequence). The chain's CDR3 is CASSSDRVGYEQYF. The CDR3 DNA is TGTGCCAGCAGCTCAGACAGGGTAGGGTACGAGCAGTACTTC. The full variable domain, in which reference TRBV7-9 and TRBJ2-7 provide the parts outside the CDR3, is DTGVSQNPRHKITKRGQNVTFRCDPISEHNRLYWYRQTLGQGPEFLTYFQNEAQLEKSRLLSDRFSAERPKGSFSTLEIQRTEQGDSAMYLCASSSDRVGYEQYFGPGTRLTVT.

The chain recombines TRBV9 with TRBJ2-3; D call uncertain. This CDR3 comprises 12 residues. V was trimmed by 3 bases and J by 9 bases, leaving 11 bases between them. Germline CDR1 and CDR2: SGDLS and YYNGEE. CDR3 protein: CASSALGDTQYF. The CDR3 DNA reads as TGTGCCAGCAGCGCGCTCGGAGACACGCAGTATTTT.

This chain connects TRBV9 to TRBJ2-7; possibly TRBD1 for D (6 bases). The CDR3 covers 15 residues. Germline V gene lookup returns CDR1 SGDLS and CDR2 YYNGEE. Trimming left V 4 bases short and J 5 bases short, with 19 bases between. The DNA of the CDR3 is TGTGCCAGCAGCACACAGGGACCTCCGGGCGACGAGCAGTACTTC. This encodes CASSTQGPPGDEQYF. Filled out from reference TRBV9 and TRBJ2-7, the complete variable domain reads DSGVTQTPKHLITATGQRVTLRCSPRSGDLSVYWYQQSLDQGLQFLIQYYNGEERAKGNILERFSAQQFPDLHSELNLSSLELGDSALYFCASSTQGPPGDEQYFGPGTRLTVT.

The chain is built from TRBV18 and TRBJ1-4; weak D call: TRBD1 (6 bases). This CDR3 has 14 amino acids. Trimming pared 5 bases from V and 11 bases from J, leaving 18 bases between. Per the germline V gene, CDR1 is KGHSH and CDR2 is LQKENI. The CDR3 sequence: CASSNVKQGLKLFF. The CDR3 DNA follows: TGTGCCAGCTCAAACGTAAAACAGGGCTTGAAACTGTTTTTT.

This clone was counted once. The CDR3 here is CASSGTGSGTDTQYF. DNA of the CDR3: TGTGCCAGTAGCGGGACAGGGAGCGGTACAGATACGCAGTATTTT. The chain couples TRBV19 to TRBJ2-3, with TRBD1 matching over 9 bases. Trimming removed 6 bases from V and 3 bases from J; junction bases left unmatched: 7. Germline CDR1 is LNHDA and CDR2 is SQIVND (reference sequence). The CDR3 has 15 residues.

The V and J genes are TRBV7-2 and TRBJ2-4, with D unclear. Germline CDR1 reads SGHTA; CDR2 reads FQGNSA. The ends were cut back, 1 base at V and 0 bases at J, with 10 bases in the middle. The length of the CDR3 is 16 residues. The DNA for the CDR3 is TGTGCCAGCAGCTTAGACAAATCGCTAGCCAAAAACATTCAGTACTTC. This translates into CASSLDKSLAKNIQYF.

V usage is TRBV5-6 and J usage is TRBJ2-7; 8 nucleotides agree with TRBD1. With 2 bases clipped from V and 3 bases from J, the junction kept 4 bases outside the gene matches. This CDR3 comprises 14 residues. CDR1 SGHDT and CDR2 YYEEEE come from the germline V gene. CDR3 DNA sequence: TGTGCCAGCAGCTTTTGGACAGGGCTCTACGAGCAGTACTTC. Amino acid sequence: CASSFWTGLYEQYF.

The chain employs TRBV18 and TRBJ2-5; D is unresolved. Germline V gene lookup returns CDR1 KGHSH and CDR2 LQKENI. This CDR3 spans 14 amino acids. The V end was cut by 0 bases, the J end by 5 bases, with 10 bases between. The CDR3 DNA is TGTGCCAGCTCACCACCATCCTGGCGGGAGACCCAGTACTTC. It specifies CASSPPSWRETQYF.

The V and J genes are TRBV7-9 and TRBJ2-7; 7 bases fit TRBD1. This CDR3 is built from 16 residues. J was trimmed by 5 bases and V by 0 bases; bases with no gene match: 10. Germline values: CDR1 SEHNR, CDR2 FQNEAQ (reference sequence). The CDR3 protein is CASSLAYPTGFDEQYF. In nucleotides, the CDR3 is TGTGCCAGCAGCTTAGCTTATCCGACAGGGTTCGACGAGCAGTACTTC.